These 30 T cell receptor beta chains came from one sample sequenced in a study of blood T cells in healthy people across ages. Primers used in a second PCR of about 7 to 12 cycles were a sample-barcoded 5' primer and a J-beta primer mix. TCRdb re-analysed the 5' RACE reads in MiXCR, keeping a single row per CDR3 protein. Altogether some 640,000 distinct CDR3 sequences are present, more than 40% being singletons, with the ten largest covering 30% to 40%. The sample comprised blood. These receptors all stem from a woman aged 60-70 years in good health.

The chain recombines TRBV11-2 with TRBJ2-1; no reliable D call. This CDR3 is built from 15 residues. CDR1 and CDR2 (germline): SGHAT, FQNNGV. V gave up 2 bases and J gave up 0 bases, with 8 bases separating them. The CDR3 coding sequence is TGTGCCAGCAGCTTACAGTCTAGCTCCTACAATGAGCAGTTCTTC. It is translated as CASSLQSSSYNEQFF.

The rearrangement uses TRBV7-9 and TRBJ2-1; 11 positions match TRBD2. This CDR3 region has 16 residues. From germline, CDR1 is SEHNR and CDR2 FQNEAQ (reference sequence). The trim removed 1 base at V and 7 bases at J, leaving 6 bases unmatched. CDR3 protein: CASSLELAGDWNEQFF. In nucleotides, the CDR3 is TGTGCCAGCAGCTTAGAACTAGCGGGAGATTGGAATGAGCAGTTCTTC.

This clonotype appeared a few times. The rearrangement joins TRBV27 to TRBJ2-1, with D possibly called TRBD1 or TRBD2 (5 bases each). Trimming shortened V by 5 bases and J by 0 bases, and 11 bases separated the two germline ends. Germline CDR1 and CDR2: MNHEY and SMNVEV (reference sequence). The CDR3 has 15 amino acids. Written as DNA, the CDR3 is TGTGCCAGCAGTGGGGGTTTAATCTCCTACAATGAGCAGTTCTTC. It is translated as CASSGGLISYNEQFF.

The table lists this clonotype with a few counts. The V call is TRBV20-1, the J call TRBJ2-7, with D maybe TRBD2 (6 bases). The CDR3 is 16 amino acids. V lost 3 bases and J lost 1, with 19 bases in between. CDR1 is DFQATT and CDR2 is SNEGSKA in the germline V gene (reference sequence). CDR3 coding DNA: TGCAGTGCTAGTCCCCGTCTGGCGGGGAGTTCCTACGAGCAGTACTTC. Amino acid sequence: CSASPRLAGSSYEQYF.

This clonotype was observed a handful of times. The V and J genes are TRBV24-1 and TRBJ1-2; D ambiguous. V lost 5 bases to trimming and J lost 6 bases, with 9 bases between them. CDR3 size: 12 residues. CDR1 is KGHDR and CDR2 is SFDVKD in the germline V gene. CDR3 nucleotides: TGTGCCACCAGTGCGGGTTTTGATGGCTACACCTTC. Amino acids: CATSAGFDGYTF.

V and J are TRBV5-1 and TRBJ2-1; the match to TRBD2 covers 9 bases. Trimming at V came to 3 bases and at J to 6 bases, leaving 7 bases not matched to a gene. This CDR3 contains 15 residues. Germline V gives CDR1 SGHRS, CDR2 YFSETQ. This CDR3 is CASSWGGTSFNEQFF. CDR3 bases: TGCGCCAGCAGCTGGGGCGGGACTAGCTTCAATGAGCAGTTCTTC. Variable domain in full (rest from reference TRBV5-1 and TRBJ2-1): KAGVTQTPRYLIKTRGQQVTLSCSPISGHRSVSWYQQTPGQGLQFLFEYFSETQRNKGNFPGRFSGRQFSNSRSEMNVSTLELGDSALYLCASSWGGTSFNEQFFGPGTRLTVL.

This clonotype was detected many times. The genes are TRBV6-2 or TRBV6-3 and TRBJ1-1; D is undetermined. V was trimmed by 4 bases and J by 4 bases, leaving 4 bases between them. The CDR3 totals 11 residues. Germline V gene data show CDR1 as MNHEY and CDR2 as SVGEGT. The CDR3 reads CASSLSTEAFF. In nucleotides, the CDR3 is TGTGCCAGCAGTTTGAGCACTGAAGCTTTCTTT.

This clonotype occurred a few times. The chain links TRBV28 to TRBJ2-5; maybe TRBD1 (5 bases). This CDR3 is built from 11 residues. The V and J ends lost 8 bases and 3 bases respectively, with 7 bases between them. The V gene's germline CDR1 is MDHEN and CDR2 SYDVKM. Written as DNA, the CDR3 is TGTGCCAGCCTCAGGGAAGAGACCCAGTACTTC. Translated, it gives CASLREETQYF. Drawing the rest from reference TRBV28 and TRBJ2-5, the complete variable domain is DVKVTQSSRYLVKRTGEKVFLECVQDMDHENMFWYRQDPGLGLRLIYFSYDVKMKEKGDIPEGYSVSREKKERFSLILESASTNQTSMYLCASLREETQYFGPGTRLLVL.

This clonotype occurred a few times. The gene calls are TRBV20-1 and TRBJ2-1, with 11 bases identical to TRBD2. The CDR3 sequence is 16 residues long. J lost 6 bases, V lost 3 bases, and 10 bases had no gene match. CDR1 DFQATT and CDR2 SNEGSKA come from the germline V gene (reference sequence). In nucleotides, the CDR3 is TGCAGTGCTAGTAAGGCTAGCGGGAGGCTCGGCAATGAGCAGTTCTTC. Translation: CSASKASGRLGNEQFF.

V and J are TRBV29-1 and TRBJ2-3, with a tentative D call TRBD2 (6 bases). Trimming took off 7 bases at V and 11 bases at J, with 25 bases between the two ends. Germline V CDR1 and CDR2: SQVTM, ANQGSEA. The CDR3 contains 14 residues. The CDR3 bases are TGCAGCGGAACTGCTAGCGCGTTATTCAGAAAGCAGTATTTT. It translates to CSGTASALFRKQYF.

The rearrangement links TRBV9 to TRBJ2-3; a possible D gene is TRBD1 (5 bases). Per the germline V gene, CDR1 is SGDLS and CDR2 is YYNGEE. Trimming took 2 bases from V and 2 from J, leaving 12 bases between them. The CDR3 totals 15 residues. The DNA for the CDR3 is TGTGCCAGCAGCGTTTTAGGGGTTCACACAGATACGCAGTATTTT. Its protein is CASSVLGVHTDTQYF.

The V call is TRBV5-8, the J call TRBJ2-7; TRBD2 matches at 7 bases. The CDR3 sequence is 14 residues long. Germline values: CDR1 SGHTS, CDR2 YDEGEE. Trimming took 5 bases from V and 7 from J; bases not matched to a gene: 12. CDR3 coding DNA: TGTGCCAGCAGTTTTGGGAGGGCCTACAATGAGCAGTACTTC. Protein sequence: CASSFGRAYNEQYF.

The chain links TRBV28 to TRBJ2-1; TRBD1 might be the D (5 bases). Trimming took off 3 bases at V and 12 bases at J, with 18 bases between the two ends. This CDR3 is 14 amino acids long. Germline values: CDR1 MDHEN, CDR2 SYDVKM. The CDR3 region is CASSFGARTMRQFF. In DNA form, the CDR3 reads TGTGCCAGCAGTTTTGGGGCAAGAACTATGCGGCAGTTCTTC.

V and J are TRBV28 and TRBJ2-5; possibly TRBD2 for D (5 bases). Trimming cost V 6 bases and J 11 bases, with 16 bases left between them. CDR1 and CDR2 from the germline V gene are MDHEN and SYDVKM. The CDR3 runs to 12 residues. CDR3 amino acids: CASRFLGWEQYF. The CDR3 nucleotides are TGTGCCAGCAGGTTTCTGGGTTGGGAGCAGTACTTC.

This clonotype appeared a few times. The chain carries TRBV20-1 and TRBJ2-2, with D possibly TRBD2 on 6 matching bases. The CDR3 consists of 13 residues. Looked up from germline, CDR1 is DFQATT and CDR2 is SNEGSKA (reference sequence). Trimming pared 6 bases from V and 0 bases from J, leaving 8 bases between. This CDR3 reads CSAGTSNTGELFF. Here the CDR3 DNA reads TGCAGTGCCGGGACTTCGAACACCGGGGAGCTGTTTTTT.

The chain uses TRBV5-1 and TRBJ2-1; 10 bases are shared with TRBD2. CDR1 and CDR2 from the germline V gene are SGHRS and YFSETQ. V lost 0 bases, J lost 5 bases, and 5 bases stayed unmatched. The CDR3 covers 16 residues. This CDR3 is CASSLAASGSHNEQFF. CDR3 nucleotides: TGCGCCAGCAGCTTGGCAGCTAGCGGGAGTCACAATGAGCAGTTCTTC.

This clonotype has only a few counts. The rearrangement links TRBV7-2 to TRBJ2-7, with D possibly being TRBD2 (7 bases). The germline CDR1 and CDR2 sequences are SGHTA and FQGNSA. The CDR3 consists of 15 residues. V was trimmed by 5 bases and J by 3 bases, leaving 17 bases between them. CDR3 coding DNA: TGTGCCAGCAGCGCCACGCGGGGGCTAGGCTACGAGCAGTACTTC. This translates into CASSATRGLGYEQYF. The full variable domain, completed using reference TRBV7-2 and TRBJ2-7, is GAGVSQSPSNKVTEKGKDVELRCDPISGHTALYWYRQSLGQGLEFLIYFQGNSAPDKSGLPSDRFSAERTGGSVSTLTIQRTQQEDSAVYLCASSATRGLGYEQYFGPGTRLTVT.

There are a few counts of this clonotype. The chain links TRBV29-1 to TRBJ1-2, with TRBD1 matching over 9 bases. Germline V gene data show CDR1 as SQVTM and CDR2 as ANQGSEA. The V segment lost 7 bases and the J segment 4 bases; nucleotides outside the gene matches: 13. The CDR3 extends over 15 amino acids. CDR3 in DNA: TGCAGCGCAAGGACAGGGGCTCCTTTCGGCTATGGCTACACCTTC. Residues: CSARTGAPFGYGYTF.

The chain employs TRBV6-2 or TRBV6-3 and TRBJ2-1; perhaps TRBD2 as D (5 bases). V dropped 2 bases and J dropped 10 bases, with 9 bases sitting between them. The CDR3 loop spans 12 amino acids. Germline V gene sequence: CDR1 MNHEY, CDR2 SVGEGT. The CDR3: CASSYTKREQFF. As DNA, the CDR3 is TGTGCCAGCAGTTACACAAAGCGGGAGCAGTTCTTC.

This chain connects TRBV11-2 to TRBJ1-5, with 9 bases fitting TRBD1. Germline-derived CDR1 and CDR2 are SGHAT and FQNNGV. The CDR3 spans 13 residues. The junction had 6 bases not matched to a gene; V was cut back by 6 bases and J by 9 bases. This CDR3 is CASSQQGATPQHF. In DNA form, the CDR3 reads TGTGCCAGCAGTCAACAGGGGGCAACGCCCCAGCATTTT.

This chain uses TRBV9 with TRBJ1-1; the match to TRBD1 covers 7 bases. V was clipped by 0 bases and J by 4 bases; unmatched bases: 6. Germline assignment: CDR1 SGDLS and CDR2 YYNGEE. The CDR3 runs 15 residues. Written as DNA, the CDR3 is TGTGCCAGCAGCGTAGGAGGAGGGGGCAGCACTGAAGCTTTCTTT. Its protein is CASSVGGGGSTEAFF.

The J gene is TRBJ1-1, the V gene TRBV7-3; D is perhaps TRBD1 (5 bases). V dropped 6 bases and J dropped 4 bases, with 15 bases sitting between them. This CDR3 spans 14 amino acids. CDR1 and CDR2 (germline): SGHTA, FQGTGA. CDR3 loop: CASSTARGSTEAFF. The CDR3 DNA follows: TGTGCCAGCAGTACCGCTCGGGGGAGCACTGAAGCTTTCTTT.

This clonotype was counted between two and nine times. This chain joins TRBV29-1 and TRBJ2-3; the match to TRBD1 covers 7 bases. Germline CDR1 reads SQVTM; CDR2 reads ANQGSEA. The CDR3 extends over 15 amino acids. V was clipped by 1 base and J by 1 base; unmatched bases: 5. The CDR3 coding sequence is TGCAGCGTTGAAGTCGCAGGGGGTGGCACAGATACGCAGTATTTT. It yields the protein CSVEVAGGGTDTQYF.

The chain links TRBV21-1 to TRBJ2-3; whether TRBD2, the table's D call, matches the DNA was not checked. TRBV21-1 is a documented pseudogene. The CDR3 is 18 residues long. The CDR3 loop reads CASSKGVNRERDTDTQYF. In nucleotides, the CDR3 is TGTGCCAGCAGCAAAGGGGTGAACAGAGAGCGGGACACAGATACGCAGTATTTT.

This rearrangement joins TRBV18 to TRBJ2-6; 7 bases map to TRBD1. The CDR3 contains 16 residues. V was clipped by 3 bases and J by 0 bases; unmatched bases: 2. Per germline, CDR1 KGHSH and CDR2 LQKENI. CDR3 residues: CASSPGQVSGANVLTF. In DNA form, the CDR3 reads TGTGCCAGCTCACCTGGACAGGTCTCTGGGGCCAACGTCCTGACTTTC.

Many counts were recorded for this clonotype. The V gene is TRBV27, the J gene TRBJ2-5, with 7 positions matching TRBD2. The CDR3 contains 13 residues. V dropped 6 bases and J dropped 7; count of bases not matched to a gene: 8. CDR1 is MNHEY, CDR2 SMNVEV, per germline (reference sequence). CDR3 DNA: TGTGCCAGCAGCCCGGGAGGCTTGCGGACCCAGTACTTC. Residues: CASSPGGLRTQYF.

The DNA of the CDR3 is TGTGCCAGTAGTAGACGACAGCGGGAGGTTTCCTACGAGCAGTACTTC. Translation: CASSRRQREVSYEQYF. This chain uses TRBV19 with TRBJ2-7, with TRBD2 matching over 9 bases. The trim removed 4 bases at V and 1 base at J, leaving 8 bases unmatched. Per germline, CDR1 LNHDA and CDR2 SQIVND (reference sequence). The CDR3 has 16 residues.

The V and J genes are TRBV5-1 and TRBJ2-6; a possible D gene is TRBD2 (6 bases). Germline loops: CDR1 SGHRS, CDR2 YFSETQ. V was shortened by 1 base and J by 2 bases, with 7 bases between the two germline ends. CDR3 size: 15 residues. CDR3 coding DNA: TGCGCCAGCAGCTTGTGGAGGGCTGGGGCCAACGTCCTGACTTTC. Translation: CASSLWRAGANVLTF.

The CDR3 sequence: CASSYYRPGRRTEAFF. The CDR3 DNA follows: TGTGCCAGCAGTTACTACCGACCGGGGCGAAGGACTGAAGCTTTCTTT. The chain carries TRBV6-2 or TRBV6-3 and TRBJ1-1; D is perhaps TRBD1 (5 bases). The CDR3 is made up of 16 amino acids. Deletions cut 1 base from V and 5 bases from J, with 17 bases between. The germline gives CDR1 MNHEY, CDR2 SVGEGT.

This clonotype was recorded a few times. V usage is TRBV29-1 and J usage is TRBJ2-3, with 8 nucleotides matching TRBD2. V shed 1 base, J shed 1 base, and the junction held 4 bases outside the gene matches. The V gene's germline CDR1 is SQVTM and CDR2 ANQGSEA. This CDR3 has 15 amino acids. CDR3 DNA: TGCAGCGTTGAAGGGATTAGCGGGGGCACAGATACGCAGTATTTT. This sequence encodes CSVEGISGGTDTQYF.